Shown below are 11 T cell receptor beta chains from a single sample sequenced in a study of technical replicates of blood from a few donors (dated by TCRdb to 2017 to 2019). The protocol used for the library was the immunoSEQ multiplex PCR assay. Sourced from immuneACCESS, this table was stored by TCRdb with only in-frame sequences that have V and J called. A share of the clones is absent; for the studies checked, an unresolved V gene accounts for under half, and the remainder has no known explanation. Across this sample there are about 74,000 clones, with around 95% seen only once. The ten largest clones capture roughly 0.4% of the sample. Material: T cells isolated from PBMCs. The receptors stem from a human donor in good health.

This sequence joins TRBV5-1 and TRBJ2-7, with TRBD2 matching over 8 bases. Trimming at V came to 0 bases and at J to 2 bases, leaving 4 bases not matched to a gene. The CDR3 has 15 residues. From germline, CDR1 is SGHRS and CDR2 YFSETQ. CDR3 in amino acids: CASSLGAGAAYEQYF. CDR3 nucleotides: TGCGCCAGCAGCTTGGGAGCGGGGGCAGCCTACGAGCAGTACTTC.

The J gene is TRBJ2-3, the V gene TRBV4-2; D gene unclear. The CDR3 extends over 14 amino acids. Trimming took 0 bases from V and 1 from J, leaving 5 bases between them. Germline lookup yields CDR1 LGHNA and CDR2 YNFKEQ. The CDR3 coding sequence is TGTGCCAGCAGCCAAGACCGGGGCACAGATACGCAGTATTTT. This codes for CASSQDRGTDTQYF.

The V call is TRBV11-2, the J call TRBJ2-7; D is uncertain. V was shortened by 4 bases and J by 6 bases, with 10 bases between the two germline ends. The CDR3 loop spans 12 amino acids. Germline loops: CDR1 SGHAT, CDR2 FQNNGV. The CDR3: CASSSEIPEQYF. CDR3 DNA sequence: TGTGCCAGCAGCTCCGAGATTCCCGAGCAGTACTTC.

This clone came up once. The chain combines TRBV2 with TRBJ2-7; possibly TRBD1 for D (7 bases). V dropped 2 bases and J dropped 7 bases, with 12 bases sitting between them. CDR3 length: 13 residues. Germline V gene data show CDR1 as SNHLY and CDR2 as FYNNEI. Here the CDR3 DNA reads TGTGCCAGCAGTGAAACCAGGGGGAGGGAGCAGTACTTC. Protein sequence: CASSETRGREQYF.

The chain recombines TRBV12-5 with TRBJ2-3, with D possibly being TRBD2 (6 bases). This CDR3 region has 13 residues. The germline gives CDR1 LGHNT, CDR2 FRNRAP. The germline V and J ends were trimmed by 6 bases and 5 bases, with 12 bases remaining between them. CDR3 loop: CASGAGIRDTQYF. CDR3 DNA: TGTGCTAGTGGGGCGGGGATTAGAGATACGCAGTATTTT.

This sequence joins TRBV29-1 and TRBJ1-2, with 8 bases matching TRBD1. This CDR3 is 13 amino acids long. J lost 5 bases, V lost 6 bases, and 8 bases had no gene match. Germline V CDR1 and CDR2: SQVTM, ANQGSEA. The DNA of the CDR3 is TGCAGCGTAGCTTCTGGACAGGGATATGGCTACACCTTC. Its translation is CSVASGQGYGYTF.

This clone was observed once. The chain is built from TRBV19 and TRBJ2-5, with D perhaps matching TRBD2 (6 bases). The assigned J gene may be wrong: the sequence end matches TRBJ2-7 better. The CDR3 extends over 13 amino acids. The V gene's germline CDR1 is LNHDA and CDR2 SQIVND (reference sequence). The CDR3, as DNA: TGTGCCAGCACAGGAGGGACCTCCTACGAGCAGTACTTC. Encoded protein: CASTGGTSYEQYF.

The rearrangement links TRBV7-3 to TRBJ2-5; TRBD2 is a possible D gene (5 bases). Between the trimmed V and J ends, which lost 1 base and 5 bases, there was a span of 11 bases. CDR1 is SGHTA, CDR2 FQGTGA, per germline. The CDR3 extends over 14 amino acids. The CDR3 here is CASSLNGDLETQYF. The CDR3 DNA sequence: TGTGCCAGCAGCTTAAACGGGGATTTGGAGACCCAGTACTTC.

The chain employs TRBV28 and TRBJ2-7; the D gene is possibly TRBD1 (6 bases). V dropped 4 bases and J dropped 5 bases, with 12 bases sitting between them. This CDR3 contains 13 residues. CDR1 and CDR2 from the germline V gene are MDHEN and SYDVKM. The CDR3 region is CASSWAGENEQYF. The CDR3 coding sequence is TGTGCCAGCAGTTGGGCAGGGGAAAACGAGCAGTACTTC.

DNA for the CDR3: TGTGCCAGACCGGGCCTTGGAGGTGAAAAACTGTTTTTT. Translation gives CARPGLGGEKLFF. The rearrangement links TRBV6-4 to TRBJ1-4, with unresolved D. Germline-derived CDR1 and CDR2 are MRHNA and SNTAGT. V shed 9 bases and J shed 7 bases, with 15 bases lying between them. The CDR3 consists of 13 residues.

The V gene is TRBV4-1, the J gene TRBJ1-2, with TRBD1 matching 7 bases. V lost 0 bases and J lost 4; bases outside the gene matches: 5. The CDR3 contains 15 residues. Germline V gene lookup returns CDR1 MGHRA and CDR2 YSYEKL. This chain's CDR3 is CASSQEGTVLYGYTF. Written as DNA, the CDR3 is TGCGCCAGCAGCCAAGAGGGGACAGTTCTCTATGGCTACACCTTC.